What follows are 13 T cell receptor beta chains derived from one specimen sequenced in a study of CD8 T cells in Susac syndrome. After extraction with the RNeasy kit, about 0.5 to 1 ug of the RNA was reverse transcribed using random hexamers. TCRdb independently ran MiXCR on the immunoSEQ multiplex PCR reads; one entry per CDR3 protein. The sample lists fewer than 300,000 distinct CDR3 sequences, 80% to 90% occurring once. Sequenced sample: CD8+ T cells from PBMCs. These receptors were collected from a human donor with multiple sclerosis.

The chain is built from TRBV12-3 or TRBV12-4 and TRBJ1-5, with 8 bases that match TRBD1. J was trimmed by 4 bases and V by 5 bases; bases with no gene match: 4. This CDR3 contains 14 residues. This CDR3 is CASSITGGNQPQHF. The CDR3 DNA follows: TGTGCCAGCAGTATTACAGGGGGAAATCAGCCCCAGCATTTT.

This rearrangement joins TRBV18 to TRBJ2-7, with 7 bases identical to TRBD1. Germline CDR1 KGHSH, CDR2 LQKENI. V lost 1 base, J lost 1 base, and 4 bases stayed unmatched. The CDR3 runs 15 residues. This CDR3 reads CASSPLRDRSYEQYF. In nucleotides, the CDR3 is TGTGCCAGCTCACCACTCCGGGACAGATCCTACGAGCAGTACTTC.

The V gene is TRBV12-3 or TRBV12-4, the J gene TRBJ1-3; D gene ambiguous. V lost 5 bases to trimming and J lost 0 bases, with 17 bases between them. The CDR3 contains 17 residues. The CDR3 is CASSPLTPGPSGNTIYF. CDR3 DNA: TGTGCCAGCAGTCCCCTGACCCCTGGCCCCTCTGGAAACACCATATATTTT.

V gene TRBV7-9 combines with J gene TRBJ2-1; perhaps TRBD2 as D (6 bases). This CDR3 is 13 amino acids long. CDR1 is SEHNR and CDR2 is FQNEAQ in the germline V gene (reference sequence). Trimming stripped 5 bases from V and 7 bases from J, with 12 bases between. The CDR3 bases are TGTGCCAGCAGCCCTCGGGGGAGTAATGAGCAGTTCTTC. It codes for CASSPRGSNEQFF. Complete variable domain (other parts from reference TRBV7-9 and TRBJ2-1): DTGVSQNPRHKITKRGQNVTFRCDPISEHNRLYWYRQTLGQGPEFLTYFQNEAQLEKSRLLSDRFSAERPKGSFSTLEIQRTEQGDSAMYLCASSPRGSNEQFFGPGTRLTVL.

This rearrangement joins TRBV9 to TRBJ1-2, with TRBD1 matching 12 bases. CDR1 is SGDLS and CDR2 is YYNGEE in the germline V gene. The CDR3 is 18 residues long. The junction had 11 bases not matched to a gene; V was cut back by 3 bases and J by 2 bases. This chain's CDR3 is CASSAPGQGAKKNYGYTF. The CDR3 DNA reads as TGTGCCAGCAGCGCCCCGGGACAGGGGGCCAAGAAAAACTATGGCTACACCTTC.

The gene calls are TRBV10-3 and TRBJ1-5; possibly TRBD1 for D (5 bases). Trimming pared 8 bases from V and 1 base from J, leaving 12 bases between. Germline CDR1 and CDR2: ENHRY and SYGVKD. CDR3 size: 14 residues. CDR3 amino acids: CAIGQGWSNQPQHF. Written as DNA, the CDR3 is TGTGCCATCGGTCAGGGATGGAGCAATCAGCCCCAGCATTTT.

This clonotype has a handful of counts. The V and J genes are TRBV12-3 or TRBV12-4 and TRBJ2-1; D is undetermined. V dropped 1 base and J dropped 5 bases, with 6 bases sitting between them. This CDR3 has 13 amino acids. The CDR3 coding sequence is TGTGCCAGCAGTTTAGGTTCGCACAATGAGCAGTTCTTC. Translating gives CASSLGSHNEQFF.

The gene calls are TRBV7-8 and TRBJ2-3; the match to TRBD2 covers 11 bases. Germline CDR1 reads SGHVS; CDR2 reads FQNEAQ. The CDR3 consists of 17 residues. The ends lost 3 bases at V and 6 bases at J; junction bases unmatched: 11. The DNA of the CDR3 is TGTGCCAGCAGCTTCGCCACTAGCGGGAGAACCCTCGATACGCAGTATTTT. This encodes CASSFATSGRTLDTQYF.

CDR3 protein: CAISRTGADSGNRLSGANVLTF. DNA of the CDR3: TGTGCCATCAGCCGGACAGGGGCCGATAGCGGGAACCGTCTCTCTGGGGCCAACGTCCTGACTTTC. The rearrangement joins TRBV10-3 to TRBJ2-6; D perhaps matches TRBD1 (9 bases). In germline, CDR1 is ENHRY, CDR2 SYGVKD. The CDR3 contains 22 residues. The V and J ends lost 6 bases and 0 bases respectively, with 30 bases between them.

V gene TRBV6-1 combines with J gene TRBJ2-3, with TRBD2 matching 9 bases. V was pared by 4 bases and J by 1 base, with 9 bases of the junction left unmatched. There are 17 residues in the CDR3. Germline V gene sequence: CDR1 MNHNS, CDR2 SASEGT. The CDR3 region has the DNA TGTGCCAGCAGTGCTTCCTTAGCGGGAGAACGCACAGATACGCAGTATTTT. It codes for CASSASLAGERTDTQYF.

This chain joins TRBV7-3 and TRBJ2-6, with D tentatively TRBD1 (5 bases). The V gene's germline CDR1 is SGHTA and CDR2 FQGTGA. Trimming took 2 bases from V and 4 from J, leaving 9 bases between them. The CDR3 runs 15 residues. As DNA, the CDR3 is TGTGCCAGCAGCTTAGTTGGGGCCGGGGCCAACGTCCTGACTTTC. Amino acids: CASSLVGAGANVLTF. Complete variable domain (other parts from reference TRBV7-3 and TRBJ2-6): GAGVSQTPSNKVTEKGKYVELRCDPISGHTALYWYRQSLGQGPEFLIYFQGTGAADDSGLPNDRFFAVRPEGSVSTLKIQRTERGDSAVYLCASSLVGAGANVLTFGAGSRLTVL.

The chain couples TRBV13 to TRBJ2-1; 8 bases fit TRBD1. V shed 5 bases, J shed 8 bases, and the junction held 14 bases outside the gene matches. The germline V gene encodes CDR1 PRHDT and CDR2 FYEKMQ (reference sequence). The CDR3 totals 16 residues. In DNA form, the CDR3 reads TGTGCCAGCAGCCCAACCGGGACAGGTGCCCTCCATGAGCAGTTCTTC. Encoded protein: CASSPTGTGALHEQFF.

This sequence joins TRBV19 and TRBJ2-1; 11 nucleotides agree with TRBD1. The CDR3 contains 16 residues. V was clipped by 5 bases and J by 9 bases; unmatched bases: 12. The germline V gene has CDR1 LNHDA and CDR2 SQIVND (reference sequence). CDR3 in amino acids: CASSPIRDRGDREQFF. DNA of the CDR3: TGTGCCAGTAGTCCCATCCGGGACAGGGGGGATCGTGAGCAGTTCTTC.